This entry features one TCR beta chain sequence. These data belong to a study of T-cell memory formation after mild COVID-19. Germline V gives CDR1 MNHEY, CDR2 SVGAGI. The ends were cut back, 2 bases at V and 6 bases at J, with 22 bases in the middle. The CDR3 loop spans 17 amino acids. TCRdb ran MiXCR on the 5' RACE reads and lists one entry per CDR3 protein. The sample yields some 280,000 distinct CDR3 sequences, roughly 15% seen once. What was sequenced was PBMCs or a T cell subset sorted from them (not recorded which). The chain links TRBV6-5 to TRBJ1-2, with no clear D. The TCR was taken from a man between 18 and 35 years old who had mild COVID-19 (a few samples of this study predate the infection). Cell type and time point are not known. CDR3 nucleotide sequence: TGTGCCAGCAGTTACGATTCCACACCACGGGGAGAGAATGGCTACACCTTC. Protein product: CASSYDSTPRGENGYTF.